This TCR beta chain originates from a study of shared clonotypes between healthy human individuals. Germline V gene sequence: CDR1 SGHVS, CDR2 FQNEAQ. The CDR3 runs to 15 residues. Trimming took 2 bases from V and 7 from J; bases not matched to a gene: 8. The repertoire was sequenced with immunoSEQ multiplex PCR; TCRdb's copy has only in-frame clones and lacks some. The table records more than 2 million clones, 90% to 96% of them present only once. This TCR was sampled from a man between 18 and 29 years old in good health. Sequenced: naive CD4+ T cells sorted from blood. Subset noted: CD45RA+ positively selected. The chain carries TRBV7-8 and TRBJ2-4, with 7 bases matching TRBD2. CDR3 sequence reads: CASSLSGAVRNIQYF. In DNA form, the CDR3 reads TGTGCCAGCAGCTTAAGCGGGGCCGTAAGGAACATTCAGTACTTC.